The 22 T cell receptor beta chains listed next were all sequenced from one sample in a study of human T cells and chemical hapten exposure. TCRdb re-analysed the RACE reads in MiXCR, keeping a single row per CDR3 protein. The table has more than 75,000 distinct CDR3 sequences, roughly 10% seen once. Time point specified: patch test 2, 6 weeks after DPC sensitization. Regarding treatment: therapeutic diphenylcyclopropenone sensitization with weekly scalp DPC. This sample comprised whole blood, obtained in connection with sensitization to the hapten diphenylcyclopropenone (DPC). The receptors stem from a woman under 40 with alopecia areata. Some clones in this sample may be carry-over from other donors' samples.

This clonotype was seen at least ten times. The J gene is TRBJ1-2, the V gene TRBV28; D gene ambiguous. V was clipped by 2 bases and J by 9 bases, with 10 bases between them. Germline lookup yields CDR1 MDHEN and CDR2 SYDVKM. The CDR3 loop spans 12 amino acids. Here the CDR3 reads CASSLGGISYTF. Here the CDR3 DNA reads TGTGCCAGCAGTTTAGGTGGGATAAGCTACACCTTC.

This clonotype showed up many times. The chain has TRBV19 and TRBJ1-2, with 8 bases that match TRBD1. The CDR3 is 13 amino acids. J was trimmed by 4 bases and V by 3 bases; bases with no gene match: 1. The germline gives CDR1 LNHDA, CDR2 SQIVND (reference sequence). This CDR3 reads CASSMDRVYGYTF. The CDR3 DNA is TGTGCCAGTAGTATGGACAGGGTCTATGGCTACACCTTC.

This clonotype was picked up many times. CDR3 in DNA: TGTGCCAGCAGTCCCCAGACAGGGAACTATGGCTACACCTTC. The encoded protein is CASSPQTGNYGYTF. The V call is TRBV12-3 or TRBV12-4, the J call TRBJ1-2, with 7 bases fitting TRBD1. Trimming removed 5 bases from V and 2 bases from J; junction bases left unmatched: 5. CDR3 size: 14 residues.

This clonotype was detected many times. This chain connects TRBV20-1 to TRBJ2-7; D is possibly TRBD1 or TRBD2 (5 bases each). The ends were cut back, 5 bases at V and 2 bases at J, with 16 bases in the middle. This CDR3 spans 14 amino acids. Germline loops: CDR1 DFQATT, CDR2 SNEGSKA (reference sequence). This chain's CDR3 is CSAPNGALTYEQYF. CDR3 bases: TGCAGTGCTCCGAACGGGGCATTAACCTACGAGCAGTACTTC.

In its sample, this clonotype was seen a few times. The J gene is TRBJ2-2, the V gene TRBV6-6, with TRBD2 identical over 14 bases. This CDR3 is built from 18 residues. The trim removed 0 bases at V and 4 bases at J, leaving 4 bases unmatched. Germline CDR1 and CDR2: MNHNY and SVGAGI (reference sequence). The CDR3: CASSYSATSGGATGELFF. In nucleotides, the CDR3 is TGTGCCAGCAGTTACTCCGCGACTAGCGGGGGGGCCACCGGGGAGCTGTTTTTT.

This chain uses TRBV6-5 with TRBJ2-3; 9 nucleotides line up with TRBD1. The ends lost 7 bases at V and 3 bases at J; junction bases unmatched: 11. This CDR3 has 16 amino acids. CDR1 is MNHEY, CDR2 SVGAGI, per germline. This CDR3 is CASKKGTGRLTDTQYF. CDR3 DNA sequence: TGTGCCAGCAAAAAGGGGACAGGGCGGTTAACAGATACGCAGTATTTT.

This clonotype was detected many times. The V and J genes are TRBV12-3 or TRBV12-4 and TRBJ2-1; D perhaps matches TRBD2 (5 bases). This CDR3 is 14 amino acids long. Trimming shortened V by 5 bases and J by 7 bases, and 15 bases separated the two germline ends. The CDR3 protein is CASSPDFRRNEQFF. DNA for the CDR3: TGTGCCAGCAGTCCGGACTTCCGCCGGAATGAGCAGTTCTTC.

The sample holds a few counts of this clonotype. This rearrangement joins TRBV3-1 to TRBJ2-1; possibly TRBD1 for D (6 bases). Deletions cut 1 base from V and 12 bases from J, with 13 bases between. This CDR3 is built from 13 residues. Germline V CDR1 and CDR2: LGHDT, YNNKEL (reference sequence). The CDR3 protein is CASSQASQGLQFF. CDR3 in DNA: TGTGCCAGCAGCCAAGCCTCACAGGGTTTGCAGTTCTTC.

The chain is built from TRBV5-5 and TRBJ2-1; a possible D gene is TRBD2 (5 bases). This CDR3 contains 15 residues. V was trimmed by 1 base and J by 10 bases, leaving 18 bases between them. Germline CDR1 reads SGHKS; CDR2 reads YYEKEE (reference sequence). The CDR3 DNA follows: TGTGCCAGCAGCTTGAGGTGGCAGGCGTCGGGAGAGCAGTTCTTC. Its protein is CASSLRWQASGEQFF.

A few counts support this clonotype. The chain employs TRBV29-1 and TRBJ2-2; D is unresolved. The CDR3 consists of 12 residues. The V and J ends lost 4 bases and 1 base respectively, with 4 bases between them. CDR1 is SQVTM and CDR2 is ANQGSEA in the germline V gene. CDR3 amino acids: CSVARNTGELFF. The CDR3 DNA sequence: TGCAGCGTTGCCCGGAACACCGGGGAGCTGTTTTTT.

The table lists this clonotype with a few counts. The chain carries TRBV12-3 or TRBV12-4 and TRBJ2-7; 7 nucleotides align to TRBD1. Trimming at V came to 1 base and at J to 3 bases, leaving 6 bases not matched to a gene. The CDR3 totals 15 residues. DNA for the CDR3: TGTGCCAGCAGTTTAGGAGGGGGCGCGAGCTACGAGCAGTACTTC. It yields the protein CASSLGGGASYEQYF.

The rearrangement uses TRBV7-2 and TRBJ2-3; D is tentatively TRBD1 or TRBD2 (5 bases each). This CDR3 comprises 16 residues. Trimming pared 1 base from V and 6 bases from J, leaving 17 bases between. Germline CDR1 is SGHTA and CDR2 is FQGNSA. This CDR3 reads CASSLGGPTSMDTQYF. The DNA of the CDR3 is TGTGCCAGCAGCTTAGGGGGACCCACGAGTATGGATACGCAGTATTTT.

In this sample, this clonotype turned up many times. J is TRBJ1-1 and V is TRBV6-6, with D possibly being TRBD1 (5 bases). V was pared by 7 bases and J by 2 bases, with 14 bases between. CDR1 is MNHNY, CDR2 SVGAGI, per germline (reference sequence). The CDR3 consists of 14 residues. The CDR3: CASILSGQNTEAFF. The CDR3 region has the DNA TGTGCCAGCATCCTATCGGGGCAAAACACTGAAGCTTTCTTT.

This clonotype was seen ten or more times. V gene TRBV4-3 combines with J gene TRBJ2-2; D is unresolved. The V and J ends lost 0 bases and 1 base respectively, with 3 bases between them. Germline V CDR1 and CDR2: LGHNA, YSLEER. The CDR3 contains 14 residues. The CDR3, as DNA: TGCGCCAGCAGCCAAGATCTGAACACCGGGGAGCTGTTTTTT. Protein: CASSQDLNTGELFF.

This clonotype was found many times. The chain recombines TRBV29-1 with TRBJ2-1; 8 bases align to TRBD1. The CDR3 is 13 residues long. V lost 6 bases to trimming and J lost 9 bases; unmatched junction nucleotides: 10. Germline V gene sequence: CDR1 SQVTM, CDR2 ANQGSEA. CDR3 in DNA: TGCAGCGTGGAGACAGGGGTGCAAAGTGAGCAGTTCTTC. Protein: CSVETGVQSEQFF.

Ten or more counts support this clonotype. The chain carries TRBV5-4 and TRBJ1-4, with TRBD1 matching over 7 bases. CDR3 length: 13 amino acids. J gave up 10 bases and V 5 bases, and 8 bases lay outside the gene matches. In germline, CDR1 is SGHNT, CDR2 YYREEE (reference sequence). The CDR3 DNA reads TGTGCCAGCAGGGGACAGTTGGAAGGAAAACTGTTTTTT. It encodes CASRGQLEGKLFF.

This clonotype was recorded a few times. The rearrangement joins TRBV20-1 to TRBJ2-1; 8 positions agree with TRBD2. With 0 bases clipped from V and 2 bases from J, the junction kept 9 bases outside the gene matches. This CDR3 is built from 17 residues. CDR1 is DFQATT, CDR2 SNEGSKA, per germline (reference sequence). In nucleotides, the CDR3 is TGCAGTGCTAGAGACAGGACTAGCTTTAAAACCTACAATGAGCAGTTCTTC. It yields the protein CSARDRTSFKTYNEQFF.

This chain connects TRBV20-1 to TRBJ2-7; 12 bases map to TRBD2. The CDR3 contains 13 residues. Germline-derived CDR1 and CDR2 are DFQATT and SNEGSKA (reference sequence). The J segment lost 6 bases and the V segment lost 6 bases, leaving 6 bases of the junction unmatched. CDR3 in amino acids: CSARRLAGAEQYF. The CDR3 bases are TGCAGTGCAAGGAGACTAGCGGGAGCCGAGCAGTACTTC.

This clonotype was observed a few times. The chain couples TRBV6-5 to TRBJ2-2, with D tentatively TRBD1 (6 bases). CDR3 length equals 14 residues. Germline V CDR1 and CDR2: MNHEY, SVGAGI. The ends were cut back, 4 bases at V and 5 bases at J, with 11 bases in the middle. The CDR3 region is CASSFVQGTGELFF. The DNA for the CDR3 is TGTGCCAGCAGTTTCGTACAGGGTACCGGGGAGCTGTTTTTT.

The rearrangement uses TRBV7-2 and TRBJ2-3, with D hard to call. The CDR3 is 14 residues long. Trimming cost V 5 bases and J 4 bases, with 13 bases left between them. CDR1 and CDR2 from the germline V gene are SGHTA and FQGNSA. The CDR3 coding sequence is TGTGCCAGCAGCCAAATGGGCACGCCAGATACGCAGTATTTT. It specifies CASSQMGTPDTQYF.

The chain couples TRBV28 to TRBJ2-7; TRBD1 matches 10 bases. The trim removed 8 bases at V and 3 bases at J, leaving 22 bases unmatched. This CDR3 comprises 19 residues. Germline V CDR1 and CDR2: MDHEN, SYDVKM. CDR3 DNA: TGTGCCAGCCCTCCTGGACAGGGGGTTTTATCCGGGACAGGCTACGAGCAGTACTTC. Protein: CASPPGQGVLSGTGYEQYF.

This clonotype was seen ten or more times. This chain connects TRBV29-1 to TRBJ1-3, with no clear D. The CDR3 length is 14 residues. V was trimmed by 2 bases and J by 0 bases, leaving 8 bases between them. Germline V gives CDR1 SQVTM, CDR2 ANQGSEA. CDR3 amino acids: CSVESLPSGNTIYF. The DNA of the CDR3 is TGCAGCGTTGAATCCCTGCCCTCTGGAAACACCATATATTTT.